What follows are 21 T cell receptor beta chains derived from one specimen sequenced in a study of persistence of HIV-infected CD4 T cells. Antigen specificity for these receptors is unknown. Cells were stimulated nonspecifically with anti-CD3/anti-CD28 magnetic beads. CD4+ T cells upregulating both CD40 ligand and CD69 were sorted as responding cells. The immunoSEQ assay was version 4, run in survey mode. The assay was immunoSEQ multiplex PCR, and TCRdb's table has in-frame clones only and misses some. The data show about 46,000 clones, 90% seen once. Sequencing used CD4+ T cells sorted from PBMCs after roughly 18-hour stimulation, obtained from a patient who received antiretroviral therapy. The receptors here all came from an adult woman with HIV who was CMV-seropositive.

V usage is TRBV24-1 and J usage is TRBJ2-7; 7 bases line up with TRBD1. V was clipped by 3 bases and J by 2 bases; unmatched bases: 6. Germline V gives CDR1 KGHDR, CDR2 SFDVKD. This CDR3 has 15 amino acids. The CDR3 spells CATSDPTGRPYEQYF. The CDR3 DNA sequence: TGTGCCACCAGTGATCCGACAGGGAGACCCTACGAGCAGTACTTC.

The V gene is TRBV24-1, the J gene TRBJ1-1, with unresolved D. This CDR3 comprises 13 residues. Trimming stripped 7 bases from V and 8 bases from J, with 16 bases between. Germline V gene lookup returns CDR1 KGHDR and CDR2 SFDVKD. CDR3 residues: CATSYGPHQEAFF. DNA for the CDR3: TGTGCCACCAGCTACGGGCCTCACCAGGAAGCTTTCTTT.

The rearrangement joins TRBV28 to TRBJ2-1; D unclear. The CDR3 covers 12 residues. V gave up 6 bases and J gave up 2 bases, with 5 bases separating them. Germline V lookup: CDR1 MDHEN, CDR2 SYDVKM. Written as DNA, the CDR3 is TGTGCCAGCAGCCTCACCTACAATGAGCAGTTCTTC. Amino acid sequence: CASSLTYNEQFF.

The chain carries TRBV3-1 (or the pseudogene TRBV3-2) and TRBJ2-7; D is possibly TRBD1 (5 bases). Germline V gives CDR1 LGHDT, CDR2 YNNKEL (reference sequence). This CDR3 has 12 amino acids. V was clipped by 3 bases and J by 6 bases, with 9 bases between them. The CDR3 bases are TGTGCCAGCAGCCAGGGGCCCATCGAGCAGTACTTC. Protein: CASSQGPIEQYF.

V usage is TRBV5-1 and J usage is TRBJ2-7; D not certain. Trimming cost V 3 bases and J 0 bases, with 10 bases left between them. The CDR3 spans 14 residues. The germline CDR1 and CDR2 sequences are SGHRS and YFSETQ. CDR3 loop: CASSSSANSYEQYF. The CDR3 region has the DNA TGCGCCAGCAGCTCCTCGGCGAACTCCTACGAGCAGTACTTC.

The chain joins TRBV3-1 (or the pseudogene TRBV3-2) to TRBJ1-2, with D tentatively TRBD1 (6 bases). CDR3 length: 18 amino acids. Trimming took off 4 bases at V and 4 bases at J, with 25 bases between the two ends. Germline CDR1 LGHDT, CDR2 YNNKEL (reference sequence). CDR3 DNA sequence: TGTGCCAGCAGCCTACGAAGGGCAGGGGACGTCCCCCTCTATGGCTACACCTTC. Amino acids: CASSLRRAGDVPLYGYTF.

The chain carries TRBV9 and TRBJ1-1; 11 nucleotides align to TRBD1. The CDR3 is 17 residues long. Germline assignment: CDR1 SGDLS and CDR2 YYNGEE. After removal of 0 bases from V and 0 bases from J, the junction contained 4 bases not matched to a gene. CDR3 sequence: CASSVDGTGGMNTEAFF. The CDR3 region has the DNA TGTGCCAGCAGCGTAGACGGGACAGGGGGGATGAACACTGAAGCTTTCTTT.

This clone came up once. The chain employs TRBV4-1 and TRBJ2-5; 14 positions agree with TRBD2. The CDR3 totals 16 residues. The germline V gene encodes CDR1 MGHRA and CDR2 YSYEKL. Trimming took 4 bases from V and 1 from J; bases not matched to a gene: 2. The CDR3 sequence is CASSLGLAGGQETQYF. Written as DNA, the CDR3 is TGCGCCAGCAGCCTCGGACTAGCGGGGGGCCAAGAGACCCAGTACTTC.

The chain employs TRBV4-3 and TRBJ1-2; D call uncertain. The CDR3 has 14 residues. Germline V gene lookup returns CDR1 LGHNA and CDR2 YSLEER. The germline V and J ends were trimmed by 7 bases and 3 bases, with 15 bases remaining between them. CDR3 residues: CASTRGREDYGYTF. In DNA, the CDR3 is TGCGCCAGCACACGAGGGAGGGAGGACTATGGCTACACCTTC.

The chain employs TRBV10-3 and TRBJ2-5; TRBD1 agrees at 10 bases. The germline gives CDR1 ENHRY, CDR2 SYGVKD. V lost 3 bases, J lost 7 bases, and 8 bases stayed unmatched. This CDR3 has 15 amino acids. In nucleotides, the CDR3 is TGTGCCATCAGTGAAGGGACAGGGGCGCCGTGGACCCAGTACTTC. Translated: CAISEGTGAPWTQYF.

The rearrangement links TRBV7-2 to TRBJ1-2; the match to TRBD1 covers 7 bases. The CDR3 is made up of 13 amino acids. Trimming removed 8 bases from V and 5 bases from J; junction bases left unmatched: 8. Germline assignment: CDR1 SGHTA and CDR2 FQGNSA. The CDR3 DNA sequence: TGTGCCAGCTCCAGGGGGGCAAGTTATGGCTACACCTTC. Translation: CASSRGASYGYTF.

This sequence joins TRBV5-1 and TRBJ1-5, with no clear D. The germline V and J ends were trimmed by 4 bases and 0 bases, with 8 bases remaining between them. Germline V gene sequence: CDR1 SGHRS, CDR2 YFSETQ. This CDR3 has 14 amino acids. This CDR3 is CASSLDYSNQPQHF. CDR3 nucleotide sequence: TGCGCCAGCAGCCTGGACTATAGCAATCAGCCCCAGCATTTT.

The sample holds a few counts of this clone. The genes are TRBV4-2 and TRBJ1-1; D uncertain. V was clipped by 3 bases and J by 1 base, with 9 bases between them. The CDR3 has 14 residues. Germline loops: CDR1 LGHNA, CDR2 YNFKEQ. CDR3 coding DNA: TGTGCCAGCAGCCAGAGTCCCGGGAACACTGAAGCTTTCTTT. It translates to CASSQSPGNTEAFF.

The chain joins TRBV10-2 to TRBJ2-5; 7 positions agree with TRBD1. This CDR3 comprises 13 residues. V lost 6 bases and J lost 2; bases outside the gene matches: 3. Germline values: CDR1 WSHSY, CDR2 SAAADI. CDR3 DNA: TGCGCCAGCAGCCGGGACAGACAAGAGACCCAGTACTTC. Its protein product is CASSRDRQETQYF.

This chain joins TRBV2 and TRBJ2-4, with D possibly called TRBD1 or TRBD2 (5 bases each). The CDR3 is 17 residues long. V lost 9 bases and J lost 7, with 28 bases in between. Germline values: CDR1 SNHLY, CDR2 FYNNEI. Written as DNA, the CDR3 is TGTGCCAGTTCCCCCGACAGCTGGGCAGGAGGACGTAACATTCAGTACTTC. It specifies CASSPDSWAGGRNIQYF.

The rearrangement links TRBV9 to TRBJ2-2; no clear D gene. The V gene's germline CDR1 is SGDLS and CDR2 YYNGEE. This CDR3 is built from 14 residues. Trimming removed 0 bases from V and 3 bases from J, with 6 bases in between. The CDR3 loop reads CASSVAWDTGELFF. The CDR3 coding sequence is TGTGCCAGCAGCGTAGCGTGGGACACCGGGGAGCTGTTTTTT.

The chain recombines TRBV7-2 with TRBJ2-5; D perhaps matches TRBD2 (6 bases). The CDR3 runs to 15 residues. The V gene's germline CDR1 is SGHTA and CDR2 FQGNSA. V lost 6 bases and J 3 bases, leaving 17 bases between the germline ends. This CDR3 is CASRAAGRGKETQYF. CDR3 sequence (DNA): TGTGCCAGCAGGGCGGCGGGGCGGGGTAAAGAGACCCAGTACTTC. Looking up the rest from reference TRBV7-2 and TRBJ2-5 gives the full variable domain: GAGVSQSPSNKVTEKGKDVELRCDPISGHTALYWYRQSLGQGLEFLIYFQGNSAPDKSGLPSDRFSAERTGGSVSTLTIQRTQQEDSAVYLCASRAAGRGKETQYFGPGTRLLVL.

The chain's CDR3 is CASGNGRVTGELFF. CDR3 coding DNA: TGTGCCAGCGGAAACGGAAGGGTTACCGGGGAGCTGTTTTTT. The chain couples TRBV2 to TRBJ2-2; no firm D call. The germline V gene has CDR1 SNHLY and CDR2 FYNNEI. Trimming left V 8 bases short and J 5 bases short, with 15 bases between. The CDR3 length is 14 residues. Supplemented by reference TRBV2 and TRBJ2-2, the full variable domain reads EPEVTQTPSHQVTQMGQEVILRCVPISNHLYFYWYRQILGQKVEFLVSFYNNEISEKSEIFDDQFSVERPDGSNFTLKIRSTKLEDSAMYFCASGNGRVTGELFFGEGSRLTVL.

The CDR3 loop reads CASSAAGTSGPEQFF. The CDR3 coding sequence is TGTGCCAGCAGCGCGGCCGGGACTAGCGGTCCAGAGCAGTTCTTC. The chain recombines TRBV9 with TRBJ2-1, with 11 bases identical to TRBD2. Trimming removed 3 bases from V and 10 bases from J; junction bases left unmatched: 9. This CDR3 is 15 amino acids long. Germline loops: CDR1 SGDLS, CDR2 YYNGEE.

The gene calls are TRBV15 and TRBJ1-2, with D unclear. The germline gives CDR1 LNHNV, CDR2 YYDKDF (reference sequence). V was trimmed by 3 bases and J by 4 bases, leaving 12 bases between them. The CDR3 totals 14 residues. Here the CDR3 DNA reads TGTGCCACCAGCAGGACGGGTATCTTCTATGGCTACACCTTC. Protein sequence: CATSRTGIFYGYTF.

This chain links TRBV24-1 with TRBJ2-7; maybe TRBD1 (6 bases). Between the trimmed V and J ends, which lost 9 bases and 4 bases, there was a span of 9 bases. The CDR3 extends over 11 amino acids. Germline V lookup: CDR1 KGHDR, CDR2 SFDVKD. The CDR3 sequence is CATGDIYEQYF. CDR3 nucleotide sequence: TGTGCCACCGGGGACATTTACGAGCAGTACTTC.